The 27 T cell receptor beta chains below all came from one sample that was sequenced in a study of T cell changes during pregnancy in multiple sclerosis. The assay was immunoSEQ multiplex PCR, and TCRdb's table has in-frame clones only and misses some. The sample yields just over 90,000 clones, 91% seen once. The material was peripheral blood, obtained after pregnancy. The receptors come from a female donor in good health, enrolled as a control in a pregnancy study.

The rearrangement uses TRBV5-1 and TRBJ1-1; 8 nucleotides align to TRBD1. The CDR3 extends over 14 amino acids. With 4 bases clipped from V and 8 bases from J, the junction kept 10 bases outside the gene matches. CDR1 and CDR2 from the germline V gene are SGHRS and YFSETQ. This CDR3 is CASSPITSGGEAFF. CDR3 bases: TGCGCCAGCAGCCCCATCACCTCAGGGGGCGAAGCTTTCTTT. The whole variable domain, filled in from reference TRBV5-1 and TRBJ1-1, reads KAGVTQTPRYLIKTRGQQVTLSCSPISGHRSVSWYQQTPGQGLQFLFEYFSETQRNKGNFPGRFSGRQFSNSRSEMNVSTLELGDSALYLCASSPITSGGEAFFGQGTRLTVV.

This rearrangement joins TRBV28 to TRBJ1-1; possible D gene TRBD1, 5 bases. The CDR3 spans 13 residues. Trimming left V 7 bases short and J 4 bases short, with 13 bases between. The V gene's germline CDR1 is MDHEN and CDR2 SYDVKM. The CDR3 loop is CASNLRVTTEAFF. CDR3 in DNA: TGTGCCAGCAATCTCAGGGTGACCACTGAAGCTTTCTTT.

CDR3: CASSDWQENTEAFF. CDR3 DNA sequence: TGTGCCAGCAGTGATTGGCAGGAGAACACTGAAGCTTTCTTT. The rearrangement links TRBV6-1 to TRBJ1-1; D is undetermined. The germline V gene has CDR1 MNHNS and CDR2 SASEGT. The CDR3 runs 14 residues. Trimming stripped 3 bases from V and 1 base from J, with 9 bases between.

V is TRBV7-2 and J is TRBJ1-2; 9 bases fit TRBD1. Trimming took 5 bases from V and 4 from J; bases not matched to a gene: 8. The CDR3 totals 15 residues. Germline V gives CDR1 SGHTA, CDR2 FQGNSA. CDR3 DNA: TGTGCCAGCAGCCCCCGGACAGGGGCCAGCTATGGCTACACCTTC. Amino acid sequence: CASSPRTGASYGYTF. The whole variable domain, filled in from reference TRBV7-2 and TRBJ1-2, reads GAGVSQSPSNKVTEKGKDVELRCDPISGHTALYWYRQSLGQGLEFLIYFQGNSAPDKSGLPSDRFSAERTGGSVSTLTIQRTQQEDSAVYLCASSPRTGASYGYTFGSGTRLTVV.

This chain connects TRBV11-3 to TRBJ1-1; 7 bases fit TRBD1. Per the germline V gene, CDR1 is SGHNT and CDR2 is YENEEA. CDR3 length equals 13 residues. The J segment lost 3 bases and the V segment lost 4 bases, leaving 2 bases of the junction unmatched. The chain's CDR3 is CASSYRGHTEAFF. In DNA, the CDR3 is TGTGCCAGCAGCTACAGGGGCCACACTGAAGCTTTCTTT.

The CDR3 is CASSSITGAGEQFF. For the CDR3, the DNA is TGTGCCAGCAGCTCTATAACAGGGGCTGGTGAGCAGTTCTTC. The chain recombines TRBV14 with TRBJ2-1; TRBD1 aligns across 7 bases. The CDR3 has 14 amino acids. CDR1 SGHDN and CDR2 FVKESK come from the germline V gene. After removal of 5 bases from V and 9 bases from J, the junction contained 10 bases not matched to a gene. Drawing the rest from reference TRBV14 and TRBJ2-1, the complete variable domain is EAGVTQFPSHSVIEKGQTVTLRCDPISGHDNLYWYRRVMGKEIKFLLHFVKESKQDESGMPNNRFLAERTGGTYSTLKVQPAELEDSGVYFCASSSITGAGEQFFGPGTRLTVL.

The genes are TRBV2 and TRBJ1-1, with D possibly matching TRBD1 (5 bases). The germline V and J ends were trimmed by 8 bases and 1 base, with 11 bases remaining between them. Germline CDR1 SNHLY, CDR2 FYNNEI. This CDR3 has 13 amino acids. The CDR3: CASSFQGNTEAFF. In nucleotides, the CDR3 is TGTGCCAGCTCGTTCCAGGGGAACACTGAAGCTTTCTTT.

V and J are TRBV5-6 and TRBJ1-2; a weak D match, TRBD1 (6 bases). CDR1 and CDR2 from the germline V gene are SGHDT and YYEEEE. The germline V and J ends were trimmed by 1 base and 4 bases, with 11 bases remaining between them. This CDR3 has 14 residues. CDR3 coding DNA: TGTGCCAGCAGCTTGTCCGGGACAACCTATGGCTACACCTTC. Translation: CASSLSGTTYGYTF.

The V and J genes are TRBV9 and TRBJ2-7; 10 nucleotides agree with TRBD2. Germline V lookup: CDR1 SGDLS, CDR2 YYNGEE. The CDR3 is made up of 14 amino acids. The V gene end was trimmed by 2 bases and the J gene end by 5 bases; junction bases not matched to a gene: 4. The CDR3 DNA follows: TGTGCCAGCAGCGTGAGGCTAGCGGGGGACGAGCAGTACTTC. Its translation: CASSVRLAGDEQYF. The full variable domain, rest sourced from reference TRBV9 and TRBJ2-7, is DSGVTQTPKHLITATGQRVTLRCSPRSGDLSVYWYQQSLDQGLQFLIQYYNGEERAKGNILERFSAQQFPDLHSELNLSSLELGDSALYFCASSVRLAGDEQYFGPGTRLTVT.

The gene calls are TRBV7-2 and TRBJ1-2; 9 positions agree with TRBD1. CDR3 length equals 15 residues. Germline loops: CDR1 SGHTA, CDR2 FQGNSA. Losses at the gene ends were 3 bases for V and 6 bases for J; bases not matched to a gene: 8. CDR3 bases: TGTGCCAGCAGCTTCCATCGGGACAGGGTACATGGCTACACCTTC. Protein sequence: CASSFHRDRVHGYTF. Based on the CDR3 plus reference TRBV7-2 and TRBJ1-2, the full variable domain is GAGVSQSPSNKVTEKGKDVELRCDPISGHTALYWYRQSLGQGLEFLIYFQGNSAPDKSGLPSDRFSAERTGGSVSTLTIQRTQQEDSAVYLCASSFHRDRVHGYTFGSGTRLTVV.

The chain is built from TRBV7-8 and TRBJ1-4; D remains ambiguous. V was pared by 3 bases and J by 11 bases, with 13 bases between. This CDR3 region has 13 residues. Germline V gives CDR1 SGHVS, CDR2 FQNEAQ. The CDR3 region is CASSLPEDGKLFF. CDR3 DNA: TGTGCCAGCAGCTTGCCGGAGGACGGGAAACTGTTTTTT. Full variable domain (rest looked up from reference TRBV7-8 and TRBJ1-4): GAGVSQSPRYKVAKRGQDVALRCDPISGHVSLFWYQQALGQGPEFLTYFQNEAQLDKSGLPSDRFFAERPEGSVSTLKIQRTQQEDSAVYLCASSLPEDGKLFFGSGTQLSVL.

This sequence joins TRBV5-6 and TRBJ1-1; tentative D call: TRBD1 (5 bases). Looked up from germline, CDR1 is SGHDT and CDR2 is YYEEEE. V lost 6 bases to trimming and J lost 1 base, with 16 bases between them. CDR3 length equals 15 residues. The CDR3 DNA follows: TGTGCCAGCATCTTAAAGGACATCGCGAACACTGAAGCTTTCTTT. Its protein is CASILKDIANTEAFF.

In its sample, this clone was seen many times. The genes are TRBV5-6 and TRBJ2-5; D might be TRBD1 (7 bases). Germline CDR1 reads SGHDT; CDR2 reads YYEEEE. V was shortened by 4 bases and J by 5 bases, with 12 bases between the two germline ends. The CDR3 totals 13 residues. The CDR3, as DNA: TGTGCCAGCAGCGCGACAGGGAGGGAGACCCAGTACTTC. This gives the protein CASSATGRETQYF.

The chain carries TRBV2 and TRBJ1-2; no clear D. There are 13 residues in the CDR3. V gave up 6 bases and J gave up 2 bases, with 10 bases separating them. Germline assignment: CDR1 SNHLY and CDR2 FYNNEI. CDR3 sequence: CASSPAANYGYTF. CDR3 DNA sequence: TGTGCCAGCAGCCCGGCGGCAAACTATGGCTACACCTTC.

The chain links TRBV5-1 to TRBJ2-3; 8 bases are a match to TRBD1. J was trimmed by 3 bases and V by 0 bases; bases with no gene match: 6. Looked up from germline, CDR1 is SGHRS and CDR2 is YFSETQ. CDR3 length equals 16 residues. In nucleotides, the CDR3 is TGCGCCAGCAGCTTGGCCGTAACAGGGGGTACAGATACGCAGTATTTT. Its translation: CASSLAVTGGTDTQYF.

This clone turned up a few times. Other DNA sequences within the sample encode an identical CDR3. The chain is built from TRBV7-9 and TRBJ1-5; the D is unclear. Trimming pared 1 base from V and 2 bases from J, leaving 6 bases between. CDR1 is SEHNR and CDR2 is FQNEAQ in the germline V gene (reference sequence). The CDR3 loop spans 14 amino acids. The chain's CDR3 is CASSLGGGNQPQHF. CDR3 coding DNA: TGTGCCAGCAGCTTAGGAGGTGGCAATCAGCCCCAGCATTTT.

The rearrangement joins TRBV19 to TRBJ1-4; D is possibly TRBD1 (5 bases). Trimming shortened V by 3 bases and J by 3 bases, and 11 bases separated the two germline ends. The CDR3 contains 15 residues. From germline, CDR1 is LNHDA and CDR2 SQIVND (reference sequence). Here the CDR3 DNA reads TGTGCCAGTAGTATCCCGCGCAGGGCTAATGAAAAACTGTTTTTT. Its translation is CASSIPRRANEKLFF.

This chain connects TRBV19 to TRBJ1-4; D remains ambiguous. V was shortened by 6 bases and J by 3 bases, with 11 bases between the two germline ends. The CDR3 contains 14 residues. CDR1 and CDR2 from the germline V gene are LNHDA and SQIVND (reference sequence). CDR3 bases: TGTGCCAGTAGACCAAGCGCTTCTAATGAAAAACTGTTTTTT. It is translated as CASRPSASNEKLFF.

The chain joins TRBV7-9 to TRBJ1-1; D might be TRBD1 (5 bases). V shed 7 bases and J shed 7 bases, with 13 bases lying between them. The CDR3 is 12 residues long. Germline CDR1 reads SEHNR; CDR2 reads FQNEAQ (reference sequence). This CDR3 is CASIKGDSEAFF. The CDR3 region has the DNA TGTGCCAGCATAAAGGGTGACAGTGAAGCTTTCTTT.

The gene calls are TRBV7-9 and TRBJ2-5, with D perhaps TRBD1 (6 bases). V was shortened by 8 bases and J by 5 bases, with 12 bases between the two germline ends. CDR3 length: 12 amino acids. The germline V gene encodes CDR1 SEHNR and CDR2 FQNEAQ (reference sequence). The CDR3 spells CASQTGLETQYF. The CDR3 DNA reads TGTGCCAGCCAAACAGGGTTGGAGACCCAGTACTTC. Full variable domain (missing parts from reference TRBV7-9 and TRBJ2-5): DTGVSQNPRHKITKRGQNVTFRCDPISEHNRLYWYRQTLGQGPEFLTYFQNEAQLEKSRLLSDRFSAERPKGSFSTLEIQRTEQGDSAMYLCASQTGLETQYFGPGTRLLVL.

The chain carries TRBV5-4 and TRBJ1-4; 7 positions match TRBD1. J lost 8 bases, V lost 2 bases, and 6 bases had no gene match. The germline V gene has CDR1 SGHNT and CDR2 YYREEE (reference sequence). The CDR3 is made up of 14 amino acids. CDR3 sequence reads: CASSFGQGEEKLFF. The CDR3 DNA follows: TGTGCCAGCAGCTTCGGGCAGGGGGAGGAAAAACTGTTTTTT.

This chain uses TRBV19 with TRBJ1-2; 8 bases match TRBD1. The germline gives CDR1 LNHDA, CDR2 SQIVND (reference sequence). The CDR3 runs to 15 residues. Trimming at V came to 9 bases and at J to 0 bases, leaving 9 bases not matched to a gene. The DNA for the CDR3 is TGTGCCAGCCTATACAGGGGGGATCCTAACTATGGCTACACCTTC. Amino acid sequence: CASLYRGDPNYGYTF.

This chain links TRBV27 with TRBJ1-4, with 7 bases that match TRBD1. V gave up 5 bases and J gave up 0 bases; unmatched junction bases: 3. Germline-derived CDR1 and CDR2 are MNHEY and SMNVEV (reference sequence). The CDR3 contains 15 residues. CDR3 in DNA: TGTGCCAGCAGTCGGGGACAGACAACTAATGAAAAACTGTTTTTT. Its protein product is CASSRGQTTNEKLFF.

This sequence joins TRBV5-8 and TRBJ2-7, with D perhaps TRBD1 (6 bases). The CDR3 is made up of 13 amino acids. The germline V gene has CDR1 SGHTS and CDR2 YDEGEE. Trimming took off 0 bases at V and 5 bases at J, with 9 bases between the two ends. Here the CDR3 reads CASSLVPGDEQYF. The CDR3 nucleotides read TGTGCCAGCAGCTTGGTACCAGGGGACGAGCAGTACTTC.

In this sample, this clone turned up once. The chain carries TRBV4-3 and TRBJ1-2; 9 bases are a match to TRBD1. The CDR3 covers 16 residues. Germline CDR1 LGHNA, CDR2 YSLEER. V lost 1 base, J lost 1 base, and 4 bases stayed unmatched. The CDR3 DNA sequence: TGCGCCAGCAGCCAAGCCGGGACAGGGAATAACTATGGCTACACCTTC. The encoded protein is CASSQAGTGNNYGYTF.

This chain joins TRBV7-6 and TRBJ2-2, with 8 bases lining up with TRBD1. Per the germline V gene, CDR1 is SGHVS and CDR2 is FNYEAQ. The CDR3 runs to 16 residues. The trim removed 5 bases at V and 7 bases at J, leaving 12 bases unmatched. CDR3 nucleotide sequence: TGTGCCAGCAGCCCGACAGGGGTTTGGGGGAGCGGGGAGCTGTTTTTT. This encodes CASSPTGVWGSGELFF.

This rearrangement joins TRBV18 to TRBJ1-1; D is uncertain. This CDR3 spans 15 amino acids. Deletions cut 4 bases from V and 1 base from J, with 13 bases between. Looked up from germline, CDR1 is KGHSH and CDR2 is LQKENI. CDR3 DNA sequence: TGTGCCAGCTCACAAACCTTGGCTGGGAACACTGAAGCTTTCTTT. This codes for CASSQTLAGNTEAFF.